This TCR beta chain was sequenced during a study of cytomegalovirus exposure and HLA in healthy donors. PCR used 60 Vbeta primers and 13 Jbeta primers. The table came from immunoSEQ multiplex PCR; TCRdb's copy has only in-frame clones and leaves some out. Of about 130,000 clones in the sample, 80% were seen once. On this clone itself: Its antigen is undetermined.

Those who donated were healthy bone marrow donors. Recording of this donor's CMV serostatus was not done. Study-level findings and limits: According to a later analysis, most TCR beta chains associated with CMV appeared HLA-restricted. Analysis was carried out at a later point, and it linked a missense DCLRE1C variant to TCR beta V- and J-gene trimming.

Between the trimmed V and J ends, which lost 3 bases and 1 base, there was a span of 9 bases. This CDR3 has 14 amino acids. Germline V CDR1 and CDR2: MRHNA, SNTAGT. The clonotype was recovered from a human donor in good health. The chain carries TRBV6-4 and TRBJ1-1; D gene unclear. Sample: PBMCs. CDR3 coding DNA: TGTGCCAGCAGTGAATCACTCTGGAACACTGAAGCTTTCTTT. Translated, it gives CASSESLWNTEAFF.